This T cell receptor (beta chain) was identified in a study of cytomegalovirus exposure and HLA in healthy donors. About the study: When fewer than 400 donors were genotyped, roughly 82% of them were found to fall in the Caucasian-associated ancestry cluster.

Amplification used 60 Vbeta primers and 13 Jbeta primers. Sequencing was performed with immunoSEQ multiplex PCR; in TCRdb, only in-frame clones are kept and a portion is missing. In the table there are some 190,000 clones, more than 70% of which are singletons. Germline V lookup: CDR1 SQVTM, CDR2 ANQGSEA. Trimming shortened V by 4 bases and J by 3 bases, and 13 bases separated the two germline ends. This CDR3 has 13 residues. The sequence was obtained from a young man in good health and CMV-seropositive. V usage is TRBV29-1 and J usage is TRBJ2-7; D perhaps matches TRBD1 (5 bases). The sequenced sample was PBMCs. CDR3 residues: CSVVSRDLYEQYF. The CDR3 DNA reads TGCAGCGTTGTTTCCAGGGATCTCTACGAGCAGTACTTC.